Given below is one T cell receptor (beta chain) in context. Its antigen remains unknown. This entry belongs to a study of PD-1 blockade in classical Hodgkin lymphoma. V was trimmed by 7 bases and J by 5 bases, leaving 17 bases between them. Germline CDR1 is SNHLY and CDR2 is FYNNEI. The CDR3 is 14 amino acids. After autologous stem cell transplantation all patients relapsed, and prior brentuximab vedotin exposure differed between cohorts. Study-wide results and caveats: Reported baseline diversity: healthy donors highest, relapsed/refractory patients lowest.

The table came from immunoSEQ multiplex PCR; TCRdb's copy has only in-frame clones and leaves some out. Of 90,000 to 130,000 clones detected, roughly nine tenths appear once; the ten largest clones hold just under 20%. This TCR was recovered from a human donor with classical Hodgkin lymphoma. The chain has TRBV2 and TRBJ1-1, with a tentative D call TRBD1 (5 bases). The starting material was peripheral blood mononuclear cells (PBMCs), obtained before the second cycle of nivolumab. The CDR3 is CASITEPGTTEAFF. The DNA for the CDR3 is TGTGCCAGCATTACCGAGCCCGGGACTACTGAAGCTTTCTTT.